Listed here are 3 T cell receptor beta chains from one sample, sequenced in a study of T cells expressing NK-cell markers. TCRdb re-called the 5' RACE reads and gives one entry per CDR3 protein, without DNA. Here the sample table reports 350,000 to 500,000 distinct CDR3 sequences. Input material: blood T cells: a sorted CD56 or NKG2C T cell subset, CD4+ or CD8+ T cells, or bulk PBMC T cells (not recorded which). Receptors were obtained from a woman between 18 and 70 years old in good health.

This chain uses TRBV29-1 with TRBJ2-1; the D call of TRBD1 rests on TCRdb alone, since no DNA is present to check it. The CDR3 totals 12 residues. Germline V CDR1 and CDR2: SQVTM, ANQGSEA. This chain's CDR3 is CSVEQGAGEQFF.

The J gene is TRBJ2-1, the V gene TRBV3-1; with no DNA, the TCRdb D assignment of TRBD2 cannot be verified. Germline V gene lookup returns CDR1 LGHDT and CDR2 YNNKEL (reference sequence). This CDR3 spans 14 amino acids. CDR3 loop: CASSQGRGNNEQFF.

This sequence joins TRBV7-3 and TRBJ2-1; lacking DNA, the TRBD1 call made by TCRdb goes unchecked. In germline, CDR1 is SGHTA, CDR2 FQGTGA. The CDR3 covers 16 residues. CDR3 region: CASSLNQGVPYNEQFF.